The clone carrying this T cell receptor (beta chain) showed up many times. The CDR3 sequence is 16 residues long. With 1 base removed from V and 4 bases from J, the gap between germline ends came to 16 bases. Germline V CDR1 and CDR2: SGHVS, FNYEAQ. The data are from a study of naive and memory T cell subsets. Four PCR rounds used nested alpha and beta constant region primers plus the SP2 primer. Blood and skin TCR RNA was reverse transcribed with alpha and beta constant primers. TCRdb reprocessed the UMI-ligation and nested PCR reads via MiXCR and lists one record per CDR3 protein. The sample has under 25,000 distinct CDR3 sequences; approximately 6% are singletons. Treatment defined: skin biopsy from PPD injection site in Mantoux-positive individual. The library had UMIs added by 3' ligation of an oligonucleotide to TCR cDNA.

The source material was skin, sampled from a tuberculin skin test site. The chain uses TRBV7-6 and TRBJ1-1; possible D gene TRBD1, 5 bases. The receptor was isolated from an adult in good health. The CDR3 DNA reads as TGTGCCAGCAGCTTAGGAGGAATGACAGTGAGCACTGAAGCTTTCTTT. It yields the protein CASSLGGMTVSTEAFF.